This TCR beta chain came from a study of cytomegalovirus exposure and HLA in healthy donors. Points from the study as a whole: TCR beta chains associated with HLA were, in a later analysis, more clonally expanded than equally common others. In a later analysis, productive TCRs from donors in an Asian-associated ancestry cluster reportedly carried fewer N-insertions than the cohort mean. Later work found that TCR association rates differed between HLA loci; DRB1 had the most and HLA-C the fewest. Cytomegalovirus status was reportedly diagnosed by the classifier with high sensitivity and specificity.

As to this clone: Its matching antigen is unknown.

The primer mix had 60 Vbeta and 13 Jbeta primers. TCRdb's table, derived via immunoSEQ multiplex PCR, lists solely in-frame clones and lacks some. Of about 73,000 clones listed, about 68% are singletons. This CDR3 has 14 residues. After removal of 4 bases from V and 6 bases from J, the junction contained 3 bases not matched to a gene. Per germline, CDR1 SGHDT and CDR2 YYEEEE. The TCR sequence derives from a woman between 50 and 59 years old in good health and CMV-seropositive. The sample consisted of PBMCs. This rearrangement joins TRBV5-6 to TRBJ2-2; 10 bases fit TRBD1. For the CDR3, the DNA is TGTGCCAGCAGCAGGGGGACAGGGGCCGGGGAGCTGTTTTTT. Protein product: CASSRGTGAGELFF.